This T cell receptor beta chain was obtained from a study of blood T cell repertoires in COVID-19. Sequenced by immunoSEQ multiplex PCR; TCRdb stores in-frame clones only, minus some. The sample yields approximately 260,000 clones, 80% to 90% seen once. This CDR3 spans 16 amino acids. Germline CDR1 reads LGHDT; CDR2 reads YNNKEL (reference sequence). The junction had 4 bases not matched to a gene; V was cut back by 0 bases and J by 2 bases. The TCR originated in a man aged 25 to 40 with acute COVID-19. Sequencing was performed on PBMCs or T cells enriched from blood (not recorded which). The J gene is TRBJ2-1, the V gene TRBV3-1 (or the pseudogene TRBV3-2), with 7 bases that match TRBD2. CDR3 DNA sequence: TGTGCCAGCAGCCAAGACGGCGGGGGAACCTACAATGAGCAGTTCTTC. Its protein is CASSQDGGGTYNEQFF.